These 32 T cell receptor beta chains were sequenced from one sample in a study of response to subunit inactivated influenza vaccine. TCRdb re-called the RT-PCR reads through MiXCR, storing one row per CDR3 protein. The sample carries roughly 500,000 distinct CDR3 sequences, about 25% recorded once. Source: CD4+ T cells sorted from PBMCs, taken less than 6 days after vaccination. The receptors originated from a middle-aged man who received an inactivated influenza vaccine.

The V gene is TRBV7-8, the J gene TRBJ1-2; maybe TRBD1 (5 bases). Germline V gene lookup returns CDR1 SGHVS and CDR2 FQNEAQ. With 8 bases removed from V and 7 bases from J, the gap between germline ends came to 20 bases. CDR3 size: 14 residues. The CDR3 nucleotides are TGTGCCAGCGTCTTATCGGGGGTTGGAGGTGGCTACACCTTC. Protein sequence: CASVLSGVGGGYTF.

This clonotype was seen a handful of times. J is TRBJ2-7 and V is TRBV20-1; 11 bases line up with TRBD2. V shed 2 bases, J shed 3 bases, and the junction held 9 bases outside the gene matches. The CDR3 has 16 amino acids. Germline-derived CDR1 and CDR2 are DFQATT and SNEGSKA (reference sequence). CDR3 protein: CSARPGLAGRNYEQYF. CDR3 nucleotides: TGCAGTGCTAGACCCGGACTAGCGGGCCGAAACTACGAGCAGTACTTC.

This clonotype was counted ten times or more. This chain uses TRBV4-1 with TRBJ1-2; D might be TRBD1 (5 bases). Germline lookup yields CDR1 MGHRA and CDR2 YSYEKL. V lost 2 bases, J lost 4 bases, and 20 bases lay in between. The CDR3 covers 17 residues. CDR3 residues: CASSQISLRGVGYGYTF. The DNA for the CDR3 is TGCGCCAGCAGCCAAATTTCCCTGCGGGGGGTCGGCTATGGCTACACCTTC.

The sample holds a few counts of this clonotype. The chain links TRBV12-3 or TRBV12-4 to TRBJ2-1; D unclear. The CDR3 is 12 amino acids. Trimming stripped 8 bases from V and 2 bases from J, with 7 bases between. This chain's CDR3 is CASLTAYNEQFF. DNA of the CDR3: TGTGCCAGCCTAACGGCCTACAATGAGCAGTTCTTC.

This chain connects TRBV6-6 to TRBJ2-7; 7 positions agree with TRBD2. Germline V gene data show CDR1 as MNHNY and CDR2 as SVGAGI (reference sequence). J lost 6 bases, V lost 7 bases, and 9 bases had no gene match. The CDR3 totals 13 residues. CDR3 nucleotide sequence: TGTGCCAGCACCACGCGGGGAGGGTCCGAGCAGTACTTC. It codes for CASTTRGGSEQYF.

This clonotype was counted a few times. An end of the junction does not agree with germline; a read error may underlie this. The chain employs TRBV7-2 and TRBJ2-3, with 11 nucleotides matching TRBD2. CDR3 length equals 16 residues. Germline loops: CDR1 SGHTA, CDR2 FQGNSA. The CDR3 DNA follows: TGTGCCAGCAGCCTAGCGGGGGGTACTCTCACAGATACGCAGTATTTT. Translation: CASSLAGGTLTDTQYF.

The CDR3 DNA is TGTGCCAGCTCAAAGACAGGGGATCAGCCCCAGCATTTT. Encoded protein: CASSKTGDQPQHF. The V and J genes are TRBV18 and TRBJ1-5; TRBD1 matches 8 bases. Trimming removed 5 bases from V and 5 bases from J; junction bases left unmatched: 2. The CDR3 length is 13 residues. Germline lookup yields CDR1 KGHSH and CDR2 LQKENI.

This clonotype was recorded many times. The gene calls are TRBV10-3 and TRBJ2-7, with no clear D. V dropped 6 bases and J dropped 3 bases, with 12 bases sitting between them. This CDR3 is 13 amino acids long. Germline CDR1 and CDR2: ENHRY and SYGVKD. This CDR3 is CAIRGTENYEQYF. The CDR3 nucleotides are TGTGCCATCAGGGGAACTGAGAACTACGAGCAGTACTTC.

This chain uses TRBV20-1 with TRBJ2-5; 7 positions match TRBD2. The germline V gene has CDR1 DFQATT and CDR2 SNEGSKA (reference sequence). The CDR3 extends over 12 amino acids. Losses at the gene ends were 2 bases for V and 4 bases for J; bases not matched to a gene: 1. The CDR3, as DNA: TGCAGTGCTAGACCGGGGGGAGAGACCCAGTACTTC. Encoded protein: CSARPGGETQYF.

This clonotype was counted many times. The chain joins TRBV28 to TRBJ2-2, with 12 bases matching TRBD2. Germline trimming cut 5 bases from V and 3 bases from J; bases unmatched to any gene: 10. In germline, CDR1 is MDHEN, CDR2 SYDVKM. The CDR3 covers 18 residues. The CDR3 spells CASSPGLAGRSDTGELFF. The CDR3 DNA is TGTGCCAGCAGTCCCGGACTAGCGGGGAGGTCGGACACCGGGGAGCTGTTTTTT.

This clonotype was counted at least ten times. The chain links TRBV20-1 to TRBJ1-6; maybe TRBD1 (5 bases). Trimming stripped 0 bases from V and 6 bases from J, with 15 bases between. There are 16 residues in the CDR3. Germline V gene data show CDR1 as DFQATT and CDR2 as SNEGSKA (reference sequence). The CDR3 DNA reads as TGCAGTGCTAGAGATCATCGACAGCCCGGTAATTCACCCCTCCACTTT. Translated: CSARDHRQPGNSPLHF.

The chain is built from TRBV11-2 and TRBJ1-2, with D unresolved. In germline, CDR1 is SGHAT, CDR2 FQNNGV. The V end lost 5 bases, the J end lost 4 bases, and 17 bases lay between the germline ends. The CDR3 runs to 15 residues. This CDR3 is CASSQSRDLSYGYTF. CDR3 DNA: TGTGCCAGCAGCCAAAGCCGGGATTTGAGCTATGGCTACACCTTC.

This chain uses TRBV4-2 with TRBJ1-5; D unclear. Germline CDR1 LGHNA, CDR2 YNFKEQ. V was shortened by 3 bases and J by 6 bases, with 12 bases between the two germline ends. The CDR3 extends over 14 amino acids. DNA for the CDR3: TGTGCCAGCAGCCAGATGGGGTACGGTCAGCCCCAGCATTTT. Translation gives CASSQMGYGQPQHF.

This clonotype showed up just a few times. V and J are TRBV3-1 and TRBJ2-1, with 7 bases identical to TRBD2. After removal of 2 bases from V and 2 bases from J, the junction contained 0 bases not matched to a gene. From germline, CDR1 is LGHDT and CDR2 YNNKEL (reference sequence). This CDR3 has 14 residues. CDR3 sequence: CASSQRGAYNEQFF. Here the CDR3 DNA reads TGTGCCAGCAGCCAACGGGGGGCCTACAATGAGCAGTTCTTC.

The sample holds a few counts of this clonotype. The rearrangement links TRBV29-1 to TRBJ2-7; TRBD1 matches 7 bases. The CDR3 covers 13 residues. CDR1 is SQVTM, CDR2 ANQGSEA, per germline. The V and J ends lost 5 bases and 2 bases, in that order; junction bases with no gene match: 6. The CDR3, as DNA: TGCAGCGTTCGAGGGACAGTGACCTACGAGCAGTACTTC. Protein sequence: CSVRGTVTYEQYF.

This clonotype occurred many times. This sequence joins TRBV12-3 or TRBV12-4 and TRBJ1-1, with no clear D. This CDR3 contains 12 residues. Trimming took 5 bases from V and 1 from J, leaving 5 bases between them. CDR3 loop: CASSAGNTEAFF. DNA for the CDR3: TGTGCCAGCAGTGCAGGGAACACTGAAGCTTTCTTT.

The rearrangement joins TRBV7-2 to TRBJ2-7; 10 bases match TRBD2. CDR3 size: 15 residues. The V segment lost 5 bases and the J segment 4 bases; nucleotides outside the gene matches: 8. The V gene's germline CDR1 is SGHTA and CDR2 FQGNSA. CDR3 loop: CASSLNSGGPYEQYF. Written as DNA, the CDR3 is TGTGCCAGCAGCCTCAATAGCGGGGGGCCTTACGAGCAGTACTTC.

The CDR3 sequence: CATSDWETQYF. The DNA of the CDR3 is TGTGCCACCAGTGATTGGGAGACCCAGTACTTC. The chain is built from TRBV24-1 and TRBJ2-5; unclear D gene. The CDR3 consists of 11 residues. Trimming removed 2 bases at V and 5 bases at J, with 2 bases between. The germline V gene encodes CDR1 KGHDR and CDR2 SFDVKD.

This clonotype was seen more than once but under ten times. The V gene is TRBV6-5, the J gene TRBJ2-1; D is unresolved. In germline, CDR1 is MNHEY, CDR2 SVGAGI. This CDR3 region has 13 residues. The V end was cut by 3 bases, the J end by 8 bases, with 11 bases between. The CDR3 sequence is CASSYRAGHEQFF. The CDR3 nucleotides read TGTGCCAGCAGTTATCGCGCCGGACATGAGCAGTTCTTC.

The J gene is TRBJ2-5, the V gene TRBV20-1; 16 bases match TRBD2. The CDR3 runs 16 residues. With 5 bases clipped from V and 4 bases from J, the junction kept 7 bases outside the gene matches. CDR1 is DFQATT, CDR2 SNEGSKA, per germline (reference sequence). Here the CDR3 DNA reads TGCAGTGCTGCGGGACTAGCGGGAGGGCATGGAGAGACCCAGTACTTC. It encodes CSAAGLAGGHGETQYF.

This chain links TRBV19 with TRBJ2-7; TRBD1 or TRBD2 may be the D gene (6 bases each). The CDR3 extends over 14 amino acids. Germline V gene sequence: CDR1 LNHDA, CDR2 SQIVND (reference sequence). V lost 5 bases and J lost 3, with 14 bases in between. The CDR3 coding sequence is TGTGCCAGTAGTGTGCTTGGGGGGCTCTACGAGCAGTACTTC. This codes for CASSVLGGLYEQYF.

This clonotype turned up a few times. The chain uses TRBV30 and TRBJ2-7; D not resolved. This CDR3 spans 11 amino acids. Per the germline V gene, CDR1 is GTSNPN and CDR2 is SVGIG (reference sequence). Deletions cut 0 bases from V and 4 bases from J, with 4 bases between. The CDR3, as DNA: TGTGCCTGGAGTGTCGAATACGAGCAGTACTTC. Translation gives CAWSVEYEQYF.

The chain couples TRBV12-3 or TRBV12-4 to TRBJ2-1; no clear D. Trimming pared 7 bases from V and 7 bases from J, leaving 14 bases between. The CDR3 is made up of 13 amino acids. Here the CDR3 reads CASTIRTGNEQFF. The CDR3, as DNA: TGTGCCAGCACCATCAGAACTGGTAATGAGCAGTTCTTC.

The chain has TRBV29-1 and TRBJ2-1; 7 nucleotides match TRBD2. The CDR3 runs to 15 residues. The germline V gene encodes CDR1 SQVTM and CDR2 ANQGSEA. V was clipped by 4 bases and J by 9 bases; unmatched bases: 15. This CDR3 reads CSVGRSGLPRGEQFF. CDR3 nucleotide sequence: TGCAGCGTTGGCAGGTCGGGACTACCAAGGGGTGAGCAGTTCTTC.

This clonotype was seen only a few times. The chain couples TRBV2 to TRBJ2-3, with a possible D match to TRBD1 (6 bases). Germline-derived CDR1 and CDR2 are SNHLY and FYNNEI. The CDR3 totals 13 residues. V was clipped by 2 bases and J by 6 bases, with 9 bases between them. The CDR3 DNA follows: TGTGCCAGCAGTGAACAGGGGATCGATACGCAGTATTTT. Translated: CASSEQGIDTQYF.

The chain links TRBV20-1 to TRBJ1-2; D is uncertain. The germline CDR1 and CDR2 sequences are DFQATT and SNEGSKA (reference sequence). The CDR3 is 13 residues long. Trimming removed 5 bases at V and 1 base at J, with 11 bases between. The chain's CDR3 is CSAQNTVNYGYTF. The CDR3 DNA follows: TGCAGTGCTCAAAACACGGTTAACTATGGCTACACCTTC.

This chain connects TRBV3-1 to TRBJ2-3; 8 bases map to TRBD2. The germline gives CDR1 LGHDT, CDR2 YNNKEL (reference sequence). The CDR3 is made up of 16 amino acids. After removal of 0 bases from V and 1 base from J, the junction contained 3 bases not matched to a gene. The DNA for the CDR3 is TGTGCCAGCAGCCAAGAAACTAGCGGTGGCACAGATACGCAGTATTTT. Encoded protein: CASSQETSGGTDTQYF.

This sequence joins TRBV12-3 or TRBV12-4 and TRBJ1-6; no clear D. This CDR3 has 12 residues. V shed 1 base and J shed 8 bases, with 3 bases lying between them. The DNA for the CDR3 is TGTGCCAGCAGTTTAGACTATTCACCCCTCCACTTT. Amino acids: CASSLDYSPLHF.

This clonotype was seen ten or more times. The chain couples TRBV30 to TRBJ2-2, with 7 positions matching TRBD1. The CDR3 has 14 amino acids. Germline V gene lookup returns CDR1 GTSNPN and CDR2 SVGIG (reference sequence). The J segment lost 5 bases and the V segment lost 4 bases, leaving 7 bases of the junction unmatched. The CDR3 bases are TGTGCCTGGAATGCCAGGGGGAAGACCGGGGAGCTGTTTTTT. Translation: CAWNARGKTGELFF.

The gene calls are TRBV29-1 and TRBJ2-5, with 8 bases aligning to TRBD1. The ends lost 7 bases at V and 5 bases at J; junction bases unmatched: 6. This CDR3 comprises 12 residues. Germline CDR1 is SQVTM and CDR2 is ANQGSEA. The CDR3 is CSAGQGKETQYF. In DNA, the CDR3 is TGCAGCGCCGGACAGGGAAAGGAGACCCAGTACTTC. Complete variable domain (other parts from reference TRBV29-1 and TRBJ2-5): SAVISQKPSRDICQRGTSLTIQCQVDSQVTMMFWYRQQPGQSLTLIATANQGSEATYESGFVIDKFPISRPNLTFSTLTVSNMSPEDSSIYLCSAGQGKETQYFGPGTRLLVL.

This clonotype appeared a few times. The gene calls are TRBV7-2 and TRBJ2-7, with 7 bases lining up with TRBD1. The CDR3 sequence is 14 residues long. Per germline, CDR1 SGHTA and CDR2 FQGNSA. Losses at the gene ends were 5 bases for V and 2 bases for J; bases not matched to a gene: 6. The CDR3 reads CASSKEGQAYEQYF. The CDR3 DNA follows: TGTGCCAGCAGCAAAGAAGGACAGGCCTACGAGCAGTACTTC.

This clonotype was detected a few times. At one of its ends the junction is not consistent with the germline gene, which may arise from a read error. The genes are TRBV20-1 and TRBJ1-1; 8 bases are a match to TRBD1. The CDR3 extends over 9 amino acids. The germline V gene encodes CDR1 DFQATT and CDR2 SNEGSKA (reference sequence). The CDR3 reads CSATYRDRF. Written as DNA, the CDR3 is TGCAGTGCTACGTACCGGGACAGGTTT.